The clone carrying this T cell receptor beta chain has just a few counts. Its cognate antigen is unknown. The data originate from a study of T-cell memory formation after mild COVID-19. Study overall: TCR clusters were mostly donor specific. Study-wide points: Mainly CM and EM harbored the contracting CD4+ clones; mainly EMRA harbored the CD8+ ones. Clones contracting over day 15 to 85 were CD4/CD8 balanced, with later expanders leaning CD4+. In pre-infection memory, a portion of responding clones appeared, which suggested that cross-reactive memory joined.

This CDR3 is built from 13 residues. In germline, CDR1 is SEHNR, CDR2 FQNEAQ (reference sequence). The V gene lost 3 bases and the J gene lost 0 bases, with 5 bases spanning the gap. Using its own MiXCR run on the 5' RACE reads, TCRdb lists one record per CDR3 protein. The profile shows 70,000 to 95,000 distinct CDR3 sequences, roughly 12% of them singletons. This TCR derives from a man younger than 35 who had mild COVID-19 (a few samples of this study predate the infection). Cell type and time point are not known. J is TRBJ2-5 and V is TRBV7-9, with unresolved D. The sample taken for sequencing was PBMCs or a T cell subset sorted from them (not recorded which). The CDR3, as DNA: TGTGCCAGCAGCTTCGGCAACCAAGAGACCCAGTACTTC. Translation: CASSFGNQETQYF.